This T cell receptor (beta chain) appears in the sequencing data of a study of cytomegalovirus exposure and HLA in healthy donors. Study-level results: Cytomegalovirus status, reportedly, was diagnosed with high specificity and sensitivity by the classifier. TCR beta sequences reportedly predicted most subjects' HLA-A and HLA-B alleles accurately. The number of N-insertions in an Asian-associated ancestry cluster was reportedly below the 666-donor mean in a later analysis. Some V segments could not be told apart, so they were left out, TRBV6-2 and TRBV6-3 among them.

Use of 60 Vbeta and 13 Jbeta primers characterized the PCR. Some clones are missing from TCRdb's copy, which holds only in-frame ones; the method was immunoSEQ multiplex PCR. Of 190,000 or so clones in the sample, 83% were seen once. A few counts support this clone. Antigen specificity is unknown. Looked up from germline, CDR1 is SEHNR and CDR2 is FQNEAQ (reference sequence). This CDR3 has 15 residues. V lost 5 bases to trimming and J lost 8 bases, with 18 bases between them. The chain links TRBV7-9 to TRBJ1-4; D unresolved. Sequencing input: PBMCs. The source is a man aged 50-59 years in good health and CMV-seronegative. The CDR3 reads CASSLGGSIQEKLFF. The CDR3, as DNA: TGTGCCAGCAGCCTAGGTGGGAGTATACAGGAAAAACTGTTTTTT.